The next 5 T cell receptor beta chains were all read from a single sample in a study of OX40 agonist ivuxolimab in advanced cancers. The repertoire was sequenced with immunoSEQ multiplex PCR; TCRdb's copy has only in-frame clones and lacks some. The sample carries 65,000 to 75,000 clones, around nine tenths recorded once. This material consisted of CD4+ or CD8+ T cells sorted from blood, taken in a trial of the OX40 agonist ivuxolimab. These receptors were taken from an adult with an advanced solid tumor such as melanoma, head and neck, liver or kidney cancer.

Here the CDR3 DNA reads TGTGCCAGCAGTCCTACCTCGACTGTTAGCAATGAGCAGTTCTTC. As protein: CASSPTSTVSNEQFF. The chain has TRBV2 and TRBJ2-1, with D unclear. Germline CDR1 SNHLY, CDR2 FYNNEI. V lost 5 bases and J lost 6, with 17 bases in between. This CDR3 is 15 amino acids long.

CDR3 bases: TGTGCCAGCAGCTTGTGGGGCTACGAGCAGTACTTC. It yields the protein CASSLWGYEQYF. V usage is TRBV7-9 and J usage is TRBJ2-7, with D unresolved. V lost 3 bases and J lost 3, with 6 bases in between. This CDR3 has 12 amino acids. Germline assignment: CDR1 SEHNR and CDR2 FQNEAQ (reference sequence).

This sequence joins TRBV7-3 and TRBJ1-1; D might be TRBD1 (6 bases). The CDR3 spans 14 residues. CDR1 and CDR2 (germline): SGHTA, FQGTGA. The V gene lost 7 bases and the J gene lost 1 base, with 13 bases spanning the gap. The CDR3 spells CASTLGQGNTEAFF. CDR3 bases: TGTGCCAGCACCTTGGGACAAGGGAACACTGAAGCTTTCTTT.

The CDR3 protein is CASSPKTSGRYNEQFF. The DNA of the CDR3 is TGTGCCAGCAGCCCTAAAACTAGCGGGAGGTACAATGAGCAGTTCTTC. V is TRBV11-1 and J is TRBJ2-1; 12 positions match TRBD2. The J segment lost 4 bases and the V segment lost 5 bases, leaving 6 bases of the junction unmatched. The CDR3 extends over 16 amino acids. Germline values: CDR1 SGHAT, CDR2 FQDESV (reference sequence). The variable domain in full, completed from reference TRBV11-1 and TRBJ2-1, reads EAEVAQSPRYKITEKSQAVAFWCDPISGHATLYWYRQILGQGPELLVQFQDESVVDDSQLPKDRFSAERLKGVDSTLKIQPAELGDSAMYLCASSPKTSGRYNEQFFGPGTRLTVL.

Here the CDR3 reads CASHSAGTDTQYF. CDR3 bases: TGTGCCAGCCACAGCGCCGGCACAGATACGCAGTATTTT. The V and J genes are TRBV5-4 and TRBJ2-3; D is ambiguous. CDR1 is SGHNT, CDR2 YYREEE, per germline (reference sequence). This CDR3 comprises 13 residues. V lost 7 bases and J 1 base, leaving 10 bases between the germline ends.